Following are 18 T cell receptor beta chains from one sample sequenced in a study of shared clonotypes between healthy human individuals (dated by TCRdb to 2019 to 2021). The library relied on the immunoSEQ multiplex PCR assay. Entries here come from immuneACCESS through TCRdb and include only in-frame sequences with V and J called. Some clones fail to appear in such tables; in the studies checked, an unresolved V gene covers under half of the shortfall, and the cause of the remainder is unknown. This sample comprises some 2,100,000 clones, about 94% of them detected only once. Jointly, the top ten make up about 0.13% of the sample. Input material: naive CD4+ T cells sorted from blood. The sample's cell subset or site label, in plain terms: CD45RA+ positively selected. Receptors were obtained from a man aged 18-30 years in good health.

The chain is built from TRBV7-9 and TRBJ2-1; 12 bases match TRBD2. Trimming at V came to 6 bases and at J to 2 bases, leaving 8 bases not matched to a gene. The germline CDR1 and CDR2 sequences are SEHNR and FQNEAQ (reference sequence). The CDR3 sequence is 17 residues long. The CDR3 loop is CASSLGLAGGPYNEQFF. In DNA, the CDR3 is TGTGCCAGCAGTCTAGGCCTAGCGGGAGGGCCCTACAATGAGCAGTTCTTC.

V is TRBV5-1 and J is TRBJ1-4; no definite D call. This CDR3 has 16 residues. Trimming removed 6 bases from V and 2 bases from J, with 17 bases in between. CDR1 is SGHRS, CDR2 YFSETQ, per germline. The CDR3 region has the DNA TGCGCCAGCAAGATAGGCTTTGTGGGGACTAATGAAAAACTGTTTTTT. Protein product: CASKIGFVGTNEKLFF. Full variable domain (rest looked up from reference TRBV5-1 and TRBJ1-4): KAGVTQTPRYLIKTRGQQVTLSCSPISGHRSVSWYQQTPGQGLQFLFEYFSETQRNKGNFPGRFSGRQFSNSRSEMNVSTLELGDSALYLCASKIGFVGTNEKLFFGSGTQLSVL.

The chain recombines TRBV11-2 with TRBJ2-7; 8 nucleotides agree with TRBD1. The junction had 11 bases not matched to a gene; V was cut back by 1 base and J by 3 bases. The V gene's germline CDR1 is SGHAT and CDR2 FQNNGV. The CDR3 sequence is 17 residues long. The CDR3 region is CASSLGISSGGVYEQYF. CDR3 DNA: TGTGCCAGCAGCTTAGGTATCTCGTCAGGGGGCGTCTACGAGCAGTACTTC.

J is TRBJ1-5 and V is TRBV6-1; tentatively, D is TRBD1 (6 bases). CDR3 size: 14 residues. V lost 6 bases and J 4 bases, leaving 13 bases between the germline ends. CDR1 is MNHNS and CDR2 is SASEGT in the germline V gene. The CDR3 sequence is CASSAAGQNQPQHF. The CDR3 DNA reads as TGTGCCAGCAGCGCCGCCGGACAGAATCAGCCCCAGCATTTT.

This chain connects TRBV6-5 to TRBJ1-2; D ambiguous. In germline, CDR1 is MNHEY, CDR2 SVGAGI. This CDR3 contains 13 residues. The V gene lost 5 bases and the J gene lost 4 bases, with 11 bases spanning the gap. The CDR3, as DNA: TGTGCCAGCAGTGGGAGACGGACCTATGGCTACACCTTC. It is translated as CASSGRRTYGYTF.

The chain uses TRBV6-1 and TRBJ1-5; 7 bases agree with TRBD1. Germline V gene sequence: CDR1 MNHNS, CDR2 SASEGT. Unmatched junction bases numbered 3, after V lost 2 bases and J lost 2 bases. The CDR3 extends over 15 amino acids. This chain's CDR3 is CASSENRGGNQPQHF. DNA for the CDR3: TGTGCCAGCAGTGAAAACAGGGGTGGCAATCAGCCCCAGCATTTT.

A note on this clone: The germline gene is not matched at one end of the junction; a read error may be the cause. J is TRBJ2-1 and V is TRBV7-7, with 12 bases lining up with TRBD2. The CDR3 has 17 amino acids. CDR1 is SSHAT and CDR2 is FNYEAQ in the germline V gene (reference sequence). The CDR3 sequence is CASSLLAGGLGYNEQFF. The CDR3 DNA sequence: TGTGCTAGCAGCCTGCTAGCGGGGGGGTTGGGGTACAATGAGCAGTTCTTC.

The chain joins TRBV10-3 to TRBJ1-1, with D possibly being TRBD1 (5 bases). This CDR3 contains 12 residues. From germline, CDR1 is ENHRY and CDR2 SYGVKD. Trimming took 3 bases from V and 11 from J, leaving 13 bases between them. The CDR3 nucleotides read TGTGCCATCAGTGACACGGGACTCATCGCTTTCTTT. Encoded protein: CAISDTGLIAFF.

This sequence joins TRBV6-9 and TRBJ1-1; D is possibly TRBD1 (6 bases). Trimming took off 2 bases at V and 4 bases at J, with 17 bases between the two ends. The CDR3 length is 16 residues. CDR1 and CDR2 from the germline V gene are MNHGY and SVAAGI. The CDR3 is CASSYRAGAFVTEAFF. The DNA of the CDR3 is TGTGCCAGCAGTTATCGGGCAGGGGCCTTTGTCACTGAAGCTTTCTTT.

The CDR3 nucleotides are TGCGCCAGCAGCCGCGTGGGCATCCAAGAGACCCAGTACTTC. Protein: CASSRVGIQETQYF. This chain connects TRBV5-1 to TRBJ2-5; D is uncertain. Between the trimmed V and J ends, which lost 4 bases and 1 base, there was a span of 11 bases. There are 14 residues in the CDR3. Looked up from germline, CDR1 is SGHRS and CDR2 is YFSETQ.

Here the CDR3 DNA reads TGCGCCAGCAGCAAGGACAGGGGGCAACTGTTTTTT. Translation gives CASSKDRGQLFF. The chain links TRBV5-1 to TRBJ1-4; 11 nucleotides match TRBD1. The V gene end was trimmed by 4 bases and the J gene end by 12 bases; junction bases not matched to a gene: 2. In germline, CDR1 is SGHRS, CDR2 YFSETQ. This CDR3 is 12 amino acids long.

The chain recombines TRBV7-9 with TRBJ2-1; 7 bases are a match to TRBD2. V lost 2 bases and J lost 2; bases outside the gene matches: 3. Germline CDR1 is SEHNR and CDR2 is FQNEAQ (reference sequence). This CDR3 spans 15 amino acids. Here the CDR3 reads CASSLRAGAYNEQFF. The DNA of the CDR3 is TGTGCCAGCAGCTTACGCGCGGGGGCCTACAATGAGCAGTTCTTC.

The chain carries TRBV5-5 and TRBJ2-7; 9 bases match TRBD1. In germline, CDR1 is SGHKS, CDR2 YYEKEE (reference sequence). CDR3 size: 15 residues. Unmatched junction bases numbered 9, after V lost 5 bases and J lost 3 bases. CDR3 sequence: CASRRPGQGDYEQYF. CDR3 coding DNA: TGTGCCAGCAGAAGGCCGGGACAGGGCGACTACGAGCAGTACTTC.

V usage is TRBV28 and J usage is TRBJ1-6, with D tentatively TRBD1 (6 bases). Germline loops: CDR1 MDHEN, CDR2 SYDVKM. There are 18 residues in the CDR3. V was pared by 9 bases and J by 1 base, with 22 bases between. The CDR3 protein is CASQHGGRVRSYNSPLHF. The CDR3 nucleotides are TGTGCCAGTCAACACGGGGGCAGGGTACGGTCCTATAATTCACCCCTCCACTTT.

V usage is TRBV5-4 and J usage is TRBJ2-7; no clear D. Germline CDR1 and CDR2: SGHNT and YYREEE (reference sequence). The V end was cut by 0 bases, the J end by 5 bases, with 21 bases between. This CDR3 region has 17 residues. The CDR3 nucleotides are TGTGCCAGCAGCTTGGCCGGTATCCGCACGGTGAGTCACGAGCAGTACTTC. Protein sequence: CASSLAGIRTVSHEQYF.

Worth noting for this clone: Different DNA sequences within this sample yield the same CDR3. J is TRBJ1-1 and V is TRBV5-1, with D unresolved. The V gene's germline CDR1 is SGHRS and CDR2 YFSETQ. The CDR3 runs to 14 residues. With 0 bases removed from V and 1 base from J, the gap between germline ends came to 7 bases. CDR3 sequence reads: CASSLGPENTEAFF. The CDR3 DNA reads TGCGCCAGCAGCTTGGGGCCGGAGAACACTGAAGCTTTCTTT. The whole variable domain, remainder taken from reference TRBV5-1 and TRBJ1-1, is KAGVTQTPRYLIKTRGQQVTLSCSPISGHRSVSWYQQTPGQGLQFLFEYFSETQRNKGNFPGRFSGRQFSNSRSEMNVSTLELGDSALYLCASSLGPENTEAFFGQGTRLTVV.

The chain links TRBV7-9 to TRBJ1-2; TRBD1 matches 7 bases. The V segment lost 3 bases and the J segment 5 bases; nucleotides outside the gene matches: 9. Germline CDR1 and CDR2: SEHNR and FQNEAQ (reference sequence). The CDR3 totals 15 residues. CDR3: CASSFIGTVFYGYTF. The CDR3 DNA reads TGTGCCAGCAGCTTTATCGGGACAGTCTTTTATGGCTACACCTTC.

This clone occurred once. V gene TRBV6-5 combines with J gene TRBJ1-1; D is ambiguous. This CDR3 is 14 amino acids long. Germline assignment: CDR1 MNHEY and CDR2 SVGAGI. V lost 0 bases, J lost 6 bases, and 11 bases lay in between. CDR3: CASSYSRGNPEAFF. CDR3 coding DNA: TGTGCCAGCAGTTACTCCCGCGGGAATCCTGAAGCTTTCTTT.